This T cell receptor (beta chain) came from a study of breast tumors, draining lymph nodes, adjacent tissues. Breast cancer patients provided tissue from their axillary draining lymph nodes. One entry per CDR3 protein results from TCRdb running MiXCR on the multiplex PCR reads. This table holds 200,000 to 250,000 distinct CDR3 sequences, about 30% found once. Many counts were recorded for this clonotype. The receptor was isolated from a female donor with breast cancer. Some clones in this sample may be carry-over from other donors' samples. Material: axillary lymph node tissue.

The CDR3: CASSVVGGAVTGELFF. The CDR3 DNA reads TGTGCCAGCAGCGTAGTGGGGGGGGCGGTCACCGGGGAGCTGTTTTTT. The chain has TRBV9 and TRBJ2-2, with D tentatively TRBD2 (7 bases). CDR3 size: 16 residues. Germline-derived CDR1 and CDR2 are SGDLS and YYNGEE. V dropped 0 bases and J dropped 4 bases, with 13 bases sitting between them.